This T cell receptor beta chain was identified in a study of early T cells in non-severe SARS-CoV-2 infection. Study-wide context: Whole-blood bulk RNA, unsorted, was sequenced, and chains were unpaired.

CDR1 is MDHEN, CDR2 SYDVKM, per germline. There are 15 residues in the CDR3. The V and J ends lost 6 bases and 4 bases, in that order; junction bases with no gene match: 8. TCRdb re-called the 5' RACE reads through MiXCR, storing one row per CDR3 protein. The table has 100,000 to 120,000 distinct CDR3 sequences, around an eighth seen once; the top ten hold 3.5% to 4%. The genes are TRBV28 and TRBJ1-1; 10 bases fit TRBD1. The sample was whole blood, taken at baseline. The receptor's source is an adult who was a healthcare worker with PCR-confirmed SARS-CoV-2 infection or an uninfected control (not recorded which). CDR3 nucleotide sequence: TGTGCCAGCAGACCCGGGACAGGGGTCGTCACTGAAGCTTTCTTT. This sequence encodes CASRPGTGVVTEAFF.